The clone carrying this T cell receptor beta chain was observed a few times. The data were taken from a study of T cells in Graves' hyperthyroidism and ophthalmopathy. The patients, who ranged from 18 to 65 in age, presented with newly diagnosed hyperthyroidism lasting under 2 months. CDR3 length equals 14 residues. The germline V gene has CDR1 MNHEY and CDR2 SVGEGT. V dropped 8 bases and J dropped 4; count of bases not matched to a gene: 9. It was RNA transcripts that yielded the amplified TCR beta CDR3 regions. RT-PCR in the first round (using the HTBI primer set) targeted the TCR CDR3. TCRdb reprocessed the multiplex PCR reads with MiXCR, giving one entry per CDR3 protein. The sample gives over 250,000 distinct CDR3 sequences, less than 30% of which show up once; approximately 30% is in the top ten.

The source material was blood. The TCR sequence derives from a man aged 35-49 years with Graves' hyperthyroidism that later progressed to Graves' ophthalmopathy. The chain has TRBV6-2 or TRBV6-3 and TRBJ2-7; 9 bases fit TRBD2. In DNA form, the CDR3 reads TGTGCCAGCGGTAGCGGGAGCCTCTTGTACGAGCAGTACTTC. This encodes CASGSGSLLYEQYF.